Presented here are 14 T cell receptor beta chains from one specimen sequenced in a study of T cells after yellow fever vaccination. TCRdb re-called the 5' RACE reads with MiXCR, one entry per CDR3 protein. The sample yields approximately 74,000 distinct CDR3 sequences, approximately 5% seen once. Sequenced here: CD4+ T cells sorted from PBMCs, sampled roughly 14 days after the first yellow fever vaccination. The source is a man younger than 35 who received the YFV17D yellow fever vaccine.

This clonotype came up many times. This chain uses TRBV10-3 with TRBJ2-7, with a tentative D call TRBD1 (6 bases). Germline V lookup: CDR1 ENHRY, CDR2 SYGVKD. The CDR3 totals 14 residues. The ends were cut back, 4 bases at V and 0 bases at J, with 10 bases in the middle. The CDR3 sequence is CAISVGGSSYEQYF. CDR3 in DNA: TGTGCCATCAGTGTAGGGGGTAGCTCCTACGAGCAGTACTTC.

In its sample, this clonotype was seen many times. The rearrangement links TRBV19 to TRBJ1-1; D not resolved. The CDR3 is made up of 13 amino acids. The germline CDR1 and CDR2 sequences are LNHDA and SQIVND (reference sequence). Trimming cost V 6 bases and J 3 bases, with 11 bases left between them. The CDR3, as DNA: TGTGCCAGTAGCCCCCGGCAAGACACTGAAGCTTTCTTT. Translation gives CASSPRQDTEAFF.

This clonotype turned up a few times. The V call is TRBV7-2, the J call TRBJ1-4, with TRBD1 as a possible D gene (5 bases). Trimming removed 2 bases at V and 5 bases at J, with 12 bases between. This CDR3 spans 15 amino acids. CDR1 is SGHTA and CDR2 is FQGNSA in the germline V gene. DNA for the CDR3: TGTGCCAGCAGCTTAACCGGGGGAGGGAATGAAAAACTGTTTTTT. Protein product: CASSLTGGGNEKLFF.

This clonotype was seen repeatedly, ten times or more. The CDR3, as DNA: TGCGCCAGCAGCTTGTTAGCGGGGGCCACAGATACGCAGTATTTT. This encodes CASSLLAGATDTQYF. The chain employs TRBV5-1 and TRBJ2-3, with 9 bases fitting TRBD2. Losses at the gene ends were 1 base for V and 2 bases for J; bases not matched to a gene: 2. This CDR3 region has 15 residues. The V gene's germline CDR1 is SGHRS and CDR2 YFSETQ.

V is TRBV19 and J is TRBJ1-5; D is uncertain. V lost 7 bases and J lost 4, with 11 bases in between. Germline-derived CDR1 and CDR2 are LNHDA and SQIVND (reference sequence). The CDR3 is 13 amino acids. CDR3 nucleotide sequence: TGTGCCAGTACGGGTCAGATAAATCAGCCCCAGCATTTT. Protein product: CASTGQINQPQHF.

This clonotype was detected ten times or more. Here the CDR3 reads CSSTLGYTQYF. The DNA of the CDR3 is TGCAGCTCCACCCTGGGATATACGCAGTATTTT. The chain combines TRBV29-1 with TRBJ2-3; D gene uncertain. Germline V gene lookup returns CDR1 SQVTM and CDR2 ANQGSEA. The CDR3 contains 11 residues. Trimming pared 8 bases from V and 7 bases from J, leaving 13 bases between.

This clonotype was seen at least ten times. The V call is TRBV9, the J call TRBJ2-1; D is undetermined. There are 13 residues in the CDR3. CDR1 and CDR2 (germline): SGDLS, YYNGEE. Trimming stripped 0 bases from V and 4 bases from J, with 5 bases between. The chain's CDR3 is CASSVDRYNEQFF. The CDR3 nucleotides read TGTGCCAGCAGCGTAGATAGGTACAATGAGCAGTTCTTC. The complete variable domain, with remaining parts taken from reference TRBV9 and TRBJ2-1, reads DSGVTQTPKHLITATGQRVTLRCSPRSGDLSVYWYQQSLDQGLQFLIQYYNGEERAKGNILERFSAQQFPDLHSELNLSSLELGDSALYFCASSVDRYNEQFFGPGTRLTVL.

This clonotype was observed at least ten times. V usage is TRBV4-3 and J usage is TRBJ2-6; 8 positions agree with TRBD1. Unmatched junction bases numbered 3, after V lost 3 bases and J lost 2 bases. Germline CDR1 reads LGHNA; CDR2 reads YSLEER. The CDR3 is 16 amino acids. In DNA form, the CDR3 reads TGCGCCAGCAGCCACCTGACAGGGGCTGGGGCCAACGTCCTGACTTTC. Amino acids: CASSHLTGAGANVLTF.

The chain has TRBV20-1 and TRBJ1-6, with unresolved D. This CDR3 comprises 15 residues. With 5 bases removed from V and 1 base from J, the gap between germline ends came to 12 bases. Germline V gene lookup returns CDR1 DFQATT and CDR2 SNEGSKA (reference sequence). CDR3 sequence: CSAGIGVSYNSPLHF. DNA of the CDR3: TGCAGTGCTGGAATCGGGGTTTCCTATAATTCACCCCTCCACTTT.

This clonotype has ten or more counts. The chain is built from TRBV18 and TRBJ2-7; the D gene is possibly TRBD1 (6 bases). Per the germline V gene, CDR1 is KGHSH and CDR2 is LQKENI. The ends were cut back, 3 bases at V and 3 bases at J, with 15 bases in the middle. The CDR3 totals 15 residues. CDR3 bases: TGTGCCAGCTCACCTAACAGGGCTATGGGCTACGAGCAGTACTTC. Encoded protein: CASSPNRAMGYEQYF. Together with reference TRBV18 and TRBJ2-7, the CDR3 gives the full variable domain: NAGVMQNPRHLVRRRGQEARLRCSPMKGHSHVYWYRQLPEEGLKFMVYLQKENIIDESGMPKERFSAEFPKEGPSILRIQQVVRGDSAAYFCASSPNRAMGYEQYFGPGTRLTVT.

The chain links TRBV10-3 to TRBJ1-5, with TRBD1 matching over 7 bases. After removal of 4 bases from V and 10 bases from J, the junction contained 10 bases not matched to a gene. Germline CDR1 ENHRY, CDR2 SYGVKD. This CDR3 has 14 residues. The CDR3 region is CAISARGSVHPQHF. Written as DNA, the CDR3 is TGTGCCATCAGTGCCAGGGGGTCGGTTCATCCCCAGCATTTT.

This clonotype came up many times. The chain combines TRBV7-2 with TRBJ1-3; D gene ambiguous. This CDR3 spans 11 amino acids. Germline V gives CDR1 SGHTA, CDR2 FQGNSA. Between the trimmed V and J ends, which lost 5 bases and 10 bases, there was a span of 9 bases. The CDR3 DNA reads TGTGCCAGCAGCACGGGTTTGACCATATATTTT. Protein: CASSTGLTIYF. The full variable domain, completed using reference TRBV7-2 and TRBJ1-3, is GAGVSQSPSNKVTEKGKDVELRCDPISGHTALYWYRQSLGQGLEFLIYFQGNSAPDKSGLPSDRFSAERTGGSVSTLTIQRTQQEDSAVYLCASSTGLTIYFGEGSWLTVV.

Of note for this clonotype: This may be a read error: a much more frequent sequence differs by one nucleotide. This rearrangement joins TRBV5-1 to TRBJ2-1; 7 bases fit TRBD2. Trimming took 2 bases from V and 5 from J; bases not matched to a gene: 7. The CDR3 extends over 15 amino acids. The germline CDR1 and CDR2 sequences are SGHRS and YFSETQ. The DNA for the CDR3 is TGCGCCAGCAGCTTCAGCTGGGGGGGAAACAATGAGCAGTTCTTC. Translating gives CASSFSWGGNNEQFF.

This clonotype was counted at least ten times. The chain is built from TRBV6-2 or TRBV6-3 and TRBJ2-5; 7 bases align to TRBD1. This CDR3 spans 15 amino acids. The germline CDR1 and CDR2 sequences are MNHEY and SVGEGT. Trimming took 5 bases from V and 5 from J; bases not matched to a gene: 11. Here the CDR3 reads CASSDRNRGRETQYF. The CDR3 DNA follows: TGTGCCAGCAGTGATCGCAACAGGGGTCGGGAGACCCAGTACTTC.